This T cell receptor (beta chain) was profiled in a study of blood T cells in healthy people across ages. This clonotype has more than one count but fewer than ten. Per the germline V gene, CDR1 is SQVTM and CDR2 is ANQGSEA. The CDR3 sequence is 14 residues long. The authors ran a second PCR of roughly 6 to 12 cycles using a sample-barcoded 5' primer and a J-beta primer mix. MiXCR, run by TCRdb on the 5' RACE reads, gives a single entry per CDR3 protein. Among 550,000 to 750,000 distinct CDR3 sequences, 20% to 25% were seen once, and the ten largest hold roughly 3.7%. The TCR originated in a man in his 70s in good health. The J gene is TRBJ2-5, the V gene TRBV29-1, with TRBD1 as a possible D gene (6 bases). The J call may be wrong; the DNA end is better matched by TRBJ2-7. The sequencing input was blood. CDR3 DNA sequence: TGCAGCGTTGCTGGGGGCGATACCTCCTACGAGCAGTACTTC. The encoded protein is CSVAGGDTSYEQYF.